One sample yielded the 28 T cell receptor beta chains listed below, sequenced in a study of shared clonotypes between healthy human individuals. CD45RO negativity and positive selection for CCR7 defined naive CD8 cells, a population that excluded terminally differentiated effector memory CD45RA+ cells. Libraries were prepared by immunoSEQ multiplex PCR; TCRdb keeps only in-frame clonotypes and omits some of them. Among roughly 2,000,000 clones listed, approximately 94% were seen once. Sequenced material: naive CD8+ T cells sorted from blood. Receptors originate from a man aged 18 to 29 in good health.

The count of this clone is one. The chain links TRBV27 to TRBJ2-7; perhaps TRBD2 as D (6 bases). This CDR3 is 14 amino acids long. V gave up 4 bases and J gave up 3 bases, with 13 bases separating them. Germline lookup yields CDR1 MNHEY and CDR2 SMNVEV (reference sequence). CDR3 loop: CASSYGTDYYEQYF. CDR3 bases: TGTGCCAGCAGTTATGGGACTGACTACTACGAGCAGTACTTC.

The V and J genes are TRBV5-6 and TRBJ1-1; 7 nucleotides line up with TRBD1. The CDR3 runs to 16 residues. CDR1 and CDR2 (germline): SGHDT, YYEEEE. J gave up 3 bases and V 4 bases, and 12 bases lay outside the gene matches. The DNA of the CDR3 is TGTGCCAGCAGCACCCTGACAGGGACTGTGGACACTGAAGCTTTCTTT. Encoded protein: CASSTLTGTVDTEAFF. The entire variable domain, with the rest obtained from reference TRBV5-6 and TRBJ1-1, is as follows: DAGVTQSPTHLIKTRGQQVTLRCSPKSGHDTVSWYQQALGQGPQFIFQYYEEEERQRGNFPDRFSGHQFPNYSSELNVNALLLGDSALYLCASSTLTGTVDTEAFFGQGTRLTVV.

The J gene is TRBJ2-7, the V gene TRBV11-2, with TRBD1 matching over 10 bases. CDR1 is SGHAT and CDR2 is FQNNGV in the germline V gene. J was trimmed by 3 bases and V by 1 base; bases with no gene match: 3. This CDR3 comprises 15 residues. The CDR3 spells CASSLGRTGGYEQYF. CDR3 bases: TGTGCCAGCAGCTTAGGCCGGACAGGGGGCTACGAGCAGTACTTC.

On this clone itself: Other DNA sequences in the sample encode the same CDR3. This chain joins TRBV5-1 and TRBJ2-1, with D tentatively TRBD2 (6 bases). The V gene's germline CDR1 is SGHRS and CDR2 YFSETQ. The CDR3 contains 15 residues. V gave up 3 bases and J gave up 0 bases, with 10 bases separating them. CDR3 sequence (DNA): TGCGCCAGCAGCTCGGCCGGGGGCTCCTACAATGAGCAGTTCTTC. Its protein is CASSSAGGSYNEQFF.

As concerns this clone: The sample contains more than one DNA sequence encoding this CDR3. The CDR3 protein is CASSYREGNTEAFF. The CDR3 DNA reads TGTGCCAGCAGTTACCGGGAGGGGAACACTGAAGCTTTCTTT. This chain uses TRBV6-5 with TRBJ1-1; unclear D gene. Per the germline V gene, CDR1 is MNHEY and CDR2 is SVGAGI. This CDR3 comprises 14 residues. V was shortened by 2 bases and J by 1 base, with 8 bases between the two germline ends.

This clone was counted once. This chain joins TRBV7-9 and TRBJ2-3, with 9 bases identical to TRBD2. The J segment lost 4 bases and the V segment lost 1 base, leaving 6 bases of the junction unmatched. This CDR3 comprises 16 residues. The germline V gene has CDR1 SEHNR and CDR2 FQNEAQ (reference sequence). In nucleotides, the CDR3 is TGTGCCAGCAGCTTAGGGGGGGTAGCGGGAGCAGATACGCAGTATTTT. Residues: CASSLGGVAGADTQYF.

Worth noting for this clone: In the same sample, other DNA sequences code for this CDR3. V and J are TRBV5-6 and TRBJ1-2; D gene ambiguous. The V gene lost 0 bases and the J gene lost 3 bases, with 6 bases spanning the gap. From germline, CDR1 is SGHDT and CDR2 YYEEEE. CDR3 length equals 13 residues. For the CDR3, the DNA is TGTGCCAGCAGCTTGGGGGGTGACTATGGCTACACCTTC. As protein: CASSLGGDYGYTF.

This chain links TRBV5-4 with TRBJ1-1; no clear D. The ends were cut back, 2 bases at V and 2 bases at J, with 10 bases in the middle. Germline assignment: CDR1 SGHNT and CDR2 YYREEE (reference sequence). This CDR3 has 14 residues. The CDR3 region has the DNA TGTGCCAGCAGCTTCCTTTCTGGTAACACTGAAGCTTTCTTT. Amino acids: CASSFLSGNTEAFF. The full variable domain, completed using reference TRBV5-4 and TRBJ1-1, is ETGVTQSPTHLIKTRGQQVTLRCSSQSGHNTVSWYQQALGQGPQFIFQYYREEENGRGNFPPRFSGLQFPNYSSELNVNALELDDSALYLCASSFLSGNTEAFFGQGTRLTVV.

V gene TRBV23-1 combines with J gene TRBJ1-6; D unresolved. TRBV23-1 counts as an open reading frame of uncertain function. The CDR3 is made up of 16 amino acids. V lost 2 bases, J lost 6 bases, and 14 bases lay in between. Here the CDR3 DNA reads TGCGCCAGCAGTCAAAGCTCGCAGCCTGGTAATTCACCCCTCCACTTT. This codes for CASSQSSQPGNSPLHF.

The chain employs TRBV4-3 and TRBJ2-7, with D maybe TRBD1 (6 bases). Germline V gene lookup returns CDR1 LGHNA and CDR2 YSLEER. This CDR3 region has 15 residues. V lost 3 bases, J lost 0 bases, and 12 bases lay in between. This chain's CDR3 is CASSHLRDTSYEQYF. As DNA, the CDR3 is TGCGCCAGCAGCCATCTCCGGGACACCTCCTACGAGCAGTACTTC.

This chain's CDR3 is CASSLAGRSYNEQFF. DNA for the CDR3: TGTGCCAGCAGCTTGGCTGGTCGCAGCTACAATGAGCAGTTCTTC. The chain couples TRBV5-6 to TRBJ2-1, with unresolved D. Germline V CDR1 and CDR2: SGHDT, YYEEEE. This CDR3 is 15 amino acids long. Trimming pared 0 bases from V and 3 bases from J, leaving 10 bases between.

V is TRBV7-2 and J is TRBJ2-7, with 11 nucleotides matching TRBD2. CDR3 length: 15 amino acids. After removal of 3 bases from V and 4 bases from J, the junction contained 5 bases not matched to a gene. Per germline, CDR1 SGHTA and CDR2 FQGNSA. CDR3 in amino acids: CASSFPTSGVYEQYF. In DNA form, the CDR3 reads TGTGCCAGCAGCTTTCCGACTAGCGGGGTGTACGAGCAGTACTTC. Drawing the rest from reference TRBV7-2 and TRBJ2-7, the complete variable domain is GAGVSQSPSNKVTEKGKDVELRCDPISGHTALYWYRQSLGQGLEFLIYFQGNSAPDKSGLPSDRFSAERTGGSVSTLTIQRTQQEDSAVYLCASSFPTSGVYEQYFGPGTRLTVT.

This chain uses TRBV28 with TRBJ1-1, with TRBD1 identical over 9 bases. From germline, CDR1 is MDHEN and CDR2 SYDVKM. CDR3 length equals 13 residues. The trim removed 8 bases at V and 5 bases at J, leaving 6 bases unmatched. CDR3 DNA sequence: TGTGCCAGCCAGGAGACAGGGGGGACTGAAGCTTTCTTT. It codes for CASQETGGTEAFF.

CDR3: CSVEVGQGGETQYF. In DNA form, the CDR3 reads TGCAGCGTTGAGGTTGGGCAGGGGGGAGAGACCCAGTACTTC. The chain uses TRBV29-1 and TRBJ2-5, with a possible D match to TRBD1 (7 bases). The CDR3 covers 14 residues. Per the germline V gene, CDR1 is SQVTM and CDR2 is ANQGSEA. V was cut by 3 bases and J by 4 bases, with 15 bases left in between.

The CDR3 here is CAWETGELTEAFF. The DNA of the CDR3 is TGTGCCTGGGAGACAGGGGAACTCACTGAAGCTTTCTTT. J is TRBJ1-1 and V is TRBV30, with TRBD1 identical over 8 bases. The CDR3 totals 13 residues. Germline-derived CDR1 and CDR2 are GTSNPN and SVGIG (reference sequence). The trim removed 5 bases at V and 4 bases at J, leaving 6 bases unmatched.

The chain uses TRBV6-1 and TRBJ2-7; TRBD2 matches at 10 bases. J gave up 4 bases and V 6 bases, and 9 bases lay outside the gene matches. The CDR3 runs to 15 residues. Germline CDR1 MNHNS, CDR2 SASEGT. The CDR3 spells CASSDLAGDLYEQYF. CDR3 DNA sequence: TGTGCCAGCAGCGATCTAGCGGGAGACTTATACGAGCAGTACTTC.

The V and J genes are TRBV7-9 and TRBJ1-2; D is unresolved. CDR3 length equals 12 residues. The germline V gene has CDR1 SEHNR and CDR2 FQNEAQ (reference sequence). V gave up 3 bases and J gave up 8 bases, with 10 bases separating them. CDR3 coding DNA: TGTGCCAGCAGCTTTGGATTTAACGGCTACACCTTC. Protein product: CASSFGFNGYTF.

V gene TRBV2 combines with J gene TRBJ2-7; TRBD2 aligns across 9 bases. Germline CDR1 reads SNHLY; CDR2 reads FYNNEI. The CDR3 extends over 14 amino acids. Germline trimming cut 6 bases from V and 5 bases from J; bases unmatched to any gene: 8. CDR3 DNA sequence: TGTGCCAGCAGGGGGGGACTAGCAAGAGACGAGCAGTACTTC. Translated, it gives CASRGGLARDEQYF.

Note on this clone: One end of the junction varies from germline; a read error may be responsible. This chain joins TRBV2 and TRBJ1-6; no reliable D call. This CDR3 is built from 12 residues. Germline CDR1 SNHLY, CDR2 FYNNEI. CDR3 sequence reads: CASSEGYSPPHF. CDR3 bases: TGTGCCAGCAGTGAAGGTTACTCACCCCCCCACTTT.

The chain links TRBV5-1 to TRBJ2-7, with 10 positions matching TRBD1. Germline CDR1 is SGHRS and CDR2 is YFSETQ. After removal of 6 bases from V and 6 bases from J, the junction contained 6 bases not matched to a gene. The CDR3 has 13 residues. The CDR3: CASTGTGAPEQYF. Here the CDR3 DNA reads TGCGCCAGCACCGGGACAGGGGCTCCCGAGCAGTACTTC.

The chain carries TRBV7-9 and TRBJ2-3; 10 bases match TRBD2. This CDR3 is built from 16 residues. The junction had 7 bases not matched to a gene; V was cut back by 5 bases and J by 2 bases. Per germline, CDR1 SEHNR and CDR2 FQNEAQ (reference sequence). The CDR3 coding sequence is TGTGCCAGCAGCGGGATAGCGGGAGGCACCACAGATACGCAGTATTTT. Its protein product is CASSGIAGGTTDTQYF.

This rearrangement joins TRBV25-1 to TRBJ2-7, with D perhaps assigned TRBD1 or TRBD2 (5 bases each). Germline assignment: CDR1 MGHDK and CDR2 SYGVNS. Trimming pared 3 bases from V and 3 bases from J, leaving 15 bases between. The CDR3 is 15 amino acids. The CDR3 nucleotides read TGTGCCAGCAGTGACCCGGGACCCCAGGGCTACGAGCAGTACTTC. As protein: CASSDPGPQGYEQYF.

The chain is built from TRBV11-2 and TRBJ1-6; TRBD1 aligns across 8 bases. Germline V lookup: CDR1 SGHAT, CDR2 FQNNGV. V lost 1 base and J lost 0; bases outside the gene matches: 5. There are 18 residues in the CDR3. The CDR3 loop reads CASSLVPGQGSYNSPLHF. CDR3 in DNA: TGTGCCAGCAGCTTAGTCCCCGGACAGGGCTCCTATAATTCACCCCTCCACTTT.

The rearrangement joins TRBV5-6 to TRBJ1-2, with D possibly TRBD1 on 6 matching bases. CDR1 and CDR2 from the germline V gene are SGHDT and YYEEEE. This CDR3 is built from 14 residues. V gave up 3 bases and J gave up 4 bases, with 13 bases separating them. The CDR3 sequence is CASSYSGAFYGYTF. The CDR3 DNA is TGTGCCAGCAGCTATTCAGGGGCCTTCTATGGCTACACCTTC. Complete variable domain (other parts from reference TRBV5-6 and TRBJ1-2): DAGVTQSPTHLIKTRGQQVTLRCSPKSGHDTVSWYQQALGQGPQFIFQYYEEEERQRGNFPDRFSGHQFPNYSSELNVNALLLGDSALYLCASSYSGAFYGYTFGSGTRLTVV.

The chain employs TRBV9 and TRBJ1-1; D might be TRBD1 (5 bases). The CDR3 is 17 amino acids. Trimming left V 0 bases short and J 4 bases short, with 19 bases between. Germline lookup yields CDR1 SGDLS and CDR2 YYNGEE. CDR3 sequence: CASSVGGSLSGGTEAFF. In nucleotides, the CDR3 is TGTGCCAGCAGCGTAGGAGGCAGCCTCAGCGGGGGCACTGAAGCTTTCTTT.

The V gene is TRBV4-1, the J gene TRBJ2-2; TRBD2 agrees at 7 bases. The CDR3 covers 16 residues. Per germline, CDR1 MGHRA and CDR2 YSYEKL. Unmatched junction bases numbered 9, after V lost 3 bases and J lost 5 bases. For the CDR3, the DNA is TGCGCCAGCAGCCATTCCGGACTAGAAAAAACCGGGGAGCTGTTTTTT. It is translated as CASSHSGLEKTGELFF.

This clone was picked up one time. Other DNA sequences from this sample encode an identical CDR3 as well. V usage is TRBV30 and J usage is TRBJ2-5, with 7 bases lining up with TRBD2. This CDR3 has 14 residues. Losses at the gene ends were 0 bases for V and 2 bases for J; bases not matched to a gene: 3. Germline V gene sequence: CDR1 GTSNPN, CDR2 SVGIG (reference sequence). CDR3 protein: CAWSVGSGQETQYF. The CDR3 nucleotides are TGTGCCTGGAGTGTTGGTAGCGGGCAAGAGACCCAGTACTTC. Full variable domain (rest looked up from reference TRBV30 and TRBJ2-5): SQTIHQWPATLVQPVGSPLSLECTVEGTSNPNLYWYRQAAGRGLQLLFYSVGIGQISSEVPQNLSASRPQDRQFILSSKKLLLSDSGFYLCAWSVGSGQETQYFGPGTRLLVL.

In this sample, this clone turned up once. V usage is TRBV11-2 and J usage is TRBJ1-3; unclear D gene. The V gene's germline CDR1 is SGHAT and CDR2 FQNNGV. Trimming stripped 2 bases from V and 0 bases from J, with 8 bases between. This CDR3 contains 15 residues. CDR3 in DNA: TGTGCCAGCAGCTTATGGGATGACTCTGGAAACACCATATATTTT. Translated, it gives CASSLWDDSGNTIYF.